This TCR beta chain appears in the sequencing data of a study of identical twins. A universal primer site was created by template switching, with the cDNA bearing unique molecular identifiers. Using its own MiXCR run on the 5' RACE reads, TCRdb lists one record per CDR3 protein. The table has about 720,000 distinct CDR3 sequences, about 9.4% seen once. This clonotype has only a few counts. Its antigen is unidentified. Per the germline V gene, CDR1 is KGHDR and CDR2 is SFDVKD. Trimming stripped 4 bases from V and 4 bases from J, with 16 bases between. The CDR3 is made up of 16 amino acids. Study conclusions and caveats: Among beta out-of-frame sequences, excess sharing between twins appeared weaker.

The same specimen was also included in a second study, on yellow fever vaccine responses in identical twins.

The TCR was taken from a young woman in good health. The specimen was PBMCs. This sequence joins TRBV24-1 and TRBJ1-5; possible D gene TRBD1, 6 bases. The CDR3 sequence: CATSDRTDPPNQPQHF. The DNA of the CDR3 is TGTGCCACCAGTGACCGGACAGACCCTCCTAATCAGCCCCAGCATTTT.